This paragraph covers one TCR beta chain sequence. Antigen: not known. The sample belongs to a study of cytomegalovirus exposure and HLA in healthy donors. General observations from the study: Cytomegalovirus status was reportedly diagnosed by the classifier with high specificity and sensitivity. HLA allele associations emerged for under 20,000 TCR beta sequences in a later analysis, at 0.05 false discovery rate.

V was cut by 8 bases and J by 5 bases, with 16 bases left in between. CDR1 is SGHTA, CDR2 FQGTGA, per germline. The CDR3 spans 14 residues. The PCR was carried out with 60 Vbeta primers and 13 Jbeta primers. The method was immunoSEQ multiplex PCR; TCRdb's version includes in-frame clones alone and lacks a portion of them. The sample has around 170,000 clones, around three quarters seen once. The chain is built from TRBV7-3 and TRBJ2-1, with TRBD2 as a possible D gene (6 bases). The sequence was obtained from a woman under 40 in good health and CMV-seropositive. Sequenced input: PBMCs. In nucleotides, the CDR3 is TGTGCCAGCGCCTGGGGGGTTCCTAACAATGAGCAGTTCTTC. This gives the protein CASAWGVPNNEQFF.